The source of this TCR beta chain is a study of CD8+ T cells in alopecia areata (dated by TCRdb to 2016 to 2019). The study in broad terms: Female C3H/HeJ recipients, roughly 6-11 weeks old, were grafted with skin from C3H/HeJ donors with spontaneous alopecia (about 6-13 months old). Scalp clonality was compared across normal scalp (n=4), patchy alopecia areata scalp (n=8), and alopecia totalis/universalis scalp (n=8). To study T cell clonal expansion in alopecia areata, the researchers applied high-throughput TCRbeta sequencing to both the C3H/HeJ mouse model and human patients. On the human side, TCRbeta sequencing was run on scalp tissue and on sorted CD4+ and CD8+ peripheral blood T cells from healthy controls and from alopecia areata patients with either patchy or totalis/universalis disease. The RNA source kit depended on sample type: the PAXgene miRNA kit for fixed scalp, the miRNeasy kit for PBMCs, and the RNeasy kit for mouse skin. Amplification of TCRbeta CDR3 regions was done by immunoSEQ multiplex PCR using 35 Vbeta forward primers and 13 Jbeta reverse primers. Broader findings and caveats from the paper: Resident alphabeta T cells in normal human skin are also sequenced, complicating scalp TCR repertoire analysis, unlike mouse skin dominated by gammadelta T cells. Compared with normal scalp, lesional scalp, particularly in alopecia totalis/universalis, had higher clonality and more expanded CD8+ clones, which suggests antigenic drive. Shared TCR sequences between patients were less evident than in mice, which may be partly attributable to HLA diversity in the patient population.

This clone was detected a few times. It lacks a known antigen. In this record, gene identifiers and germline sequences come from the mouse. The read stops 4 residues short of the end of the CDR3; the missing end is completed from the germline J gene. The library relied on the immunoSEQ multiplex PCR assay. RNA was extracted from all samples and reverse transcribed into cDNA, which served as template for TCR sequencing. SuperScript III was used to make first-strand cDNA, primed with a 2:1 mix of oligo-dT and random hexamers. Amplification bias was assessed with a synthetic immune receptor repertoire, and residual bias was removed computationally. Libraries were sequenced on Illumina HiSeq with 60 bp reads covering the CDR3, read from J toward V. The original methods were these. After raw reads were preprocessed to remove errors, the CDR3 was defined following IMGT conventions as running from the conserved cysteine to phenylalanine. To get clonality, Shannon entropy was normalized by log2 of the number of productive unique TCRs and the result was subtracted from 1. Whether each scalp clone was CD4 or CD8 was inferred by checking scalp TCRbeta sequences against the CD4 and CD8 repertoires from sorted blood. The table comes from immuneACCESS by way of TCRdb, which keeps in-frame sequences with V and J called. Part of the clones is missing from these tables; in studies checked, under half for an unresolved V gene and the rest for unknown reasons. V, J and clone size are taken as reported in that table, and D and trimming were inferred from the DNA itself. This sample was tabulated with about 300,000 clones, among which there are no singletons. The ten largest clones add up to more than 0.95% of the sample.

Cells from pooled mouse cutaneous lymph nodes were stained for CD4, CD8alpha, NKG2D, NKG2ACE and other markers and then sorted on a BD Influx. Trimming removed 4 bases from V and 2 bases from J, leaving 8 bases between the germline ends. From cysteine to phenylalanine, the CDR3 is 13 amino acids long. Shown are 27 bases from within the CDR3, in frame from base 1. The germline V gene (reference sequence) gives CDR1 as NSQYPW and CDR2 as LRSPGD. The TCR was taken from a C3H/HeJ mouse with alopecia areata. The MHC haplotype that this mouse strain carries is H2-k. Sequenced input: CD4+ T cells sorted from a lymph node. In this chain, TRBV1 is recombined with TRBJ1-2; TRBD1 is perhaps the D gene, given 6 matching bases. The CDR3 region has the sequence CTCSGGANSDYTF. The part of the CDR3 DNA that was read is TGCACCTGCAGTGGGGGGGCGAACTCC.